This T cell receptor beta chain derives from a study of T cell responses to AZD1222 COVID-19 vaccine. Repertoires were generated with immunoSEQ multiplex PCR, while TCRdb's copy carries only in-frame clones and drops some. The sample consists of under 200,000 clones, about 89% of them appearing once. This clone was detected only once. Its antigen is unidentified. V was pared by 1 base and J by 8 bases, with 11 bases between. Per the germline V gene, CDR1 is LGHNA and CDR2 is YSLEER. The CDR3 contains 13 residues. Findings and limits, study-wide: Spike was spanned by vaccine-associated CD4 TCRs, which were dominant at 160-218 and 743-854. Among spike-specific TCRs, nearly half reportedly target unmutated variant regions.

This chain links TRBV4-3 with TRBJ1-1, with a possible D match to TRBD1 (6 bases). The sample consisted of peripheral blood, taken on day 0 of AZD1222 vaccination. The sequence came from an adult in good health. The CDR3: CASSQVTDREAFF. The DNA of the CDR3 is TGCGCCAGCAGCCAAGTTACAGACAGGGAAGCTTTCTTT.